One and the same sample provided the 20 T cell receptor beta chains below, sequenced in a study of cytomegalovirus exposure and HLA in healthy donors. Clones were sequenced by immunoSEQ multiplex PCR, and TCRdb holds only the in-frame ones, with some missing. The sample has hundreds of thousands of clones, about 90% seen once. Sequenced material: PBMCs. The receptors were sampled from a man younger than 30 in good health and CMV-seropositive.

The V gene is TRBV10-3, the J gene TRBJ2-5; 9 bases are shared with TRBD1. The CDR3 consists of 16 residues. The junction had 10 bases not matched to a gene; V was cut back by 3 bases and J by 5 bases. The germline V gene has CDR1 ENHRY and CDR2 SYGVKD. The CDR3 bases are TGTGCCATCAGTGACCCCGGACAGGGGATGGACGAGACCCAGTACTTC. Translation gives CAISDPGQGMDETQYF.

The genes are TRBV6-5 and TRBJ1-1; perhaps TRBD1 as D (6 bases). The CDR3 runs 14 residues. V lost 8 bases to trimming and J lost 6 bases, with 19 bases between them. Germline CDR1 reads MNHEY; CDR2 reads SVGAGI. CDR3 DNA sequence: TGTGCCAGCGGGGCAGGGGTGTCAGTTTCTGAAGCTTTCTTT. Translation gives CASGAGVSVSEAFF.

This rearrangement joins TRBV6-5 to TRBJ1-1; 8 bases map to TRBD1. The V gene end was trimmed by 2 bases and the J gene end by 5 bases; junction bases not matched to a gene: 4. CDR3 length: 14 residues. The germline gives CDR1 MNHEY, CDR2 SVGAGI. The CDR3 DNA reads as TGTGCCAGCAGTTACCTACAGGGGGGTACTGAAGCTTTCTTT. Encoded protein: CASSYLQGGTEAFF.

The count of this clone is one. The chain has TRBV27 and TRBJ2-7; no clear D gene. CDR1 and CDR2 from the germline V gene are MNHEY and SMNVEV (reference sequence). V gave up 2 bases and J gave up 1 base, with 9 bases separating them. CDR3 size: 14 residues. CDR3 sequence reads: CASSLRLRSYEQYF. The DNA of the CDR3 is TGTGCCAGCAGTTTAAGACTCAGATCCTACGAGCAGTACTTC.

The J gene is TRBJ2-7, the V gene TRBV13; 7 bases line up with TRBD1. V gave up 2 bases and J gave up 0 bases; unmatched junction bases: 4. Germline CDR1 PRHDT, CDR2 FYEKMQ (reference sequence). This CDR3 comprises 15 residues. CDR3 residues: CASSLQTGNSYEQYF. CDR3 DNA sequence: TGTGCCAGCAGCTTACAGACAGGGAACTCCTACGAGCAGTACTTC.

This sequence joins TRBV19 and TRBJ2-7; a possible D gene is TRBD1 (6 bases). Germline CDR1 reads LNHDA; CDR2 reads SQIVND (reference sequence). V lost 3 bases and J 2 bases, leaving 11 bases between the germline ends. The CDR3 totals 14 residues. CDR3 residues: CASSISRGPYEQYF. CDR3 sequence (DNA): TGTGCCAGTAGTATCTCCAGGGGTCCCTACGAGCAGTACTTC.

The chain recombines TRBV2 with TRBJ2-1, with 9 nucleotides matching TRBD2. V trimming: 7 bases; J trimming: 9 bases; junction bases outside the gene matches: 13. CDR3 length equals 15 residues. Looked up from germline, CDR1 is SNHLY and CDR2 is FYNNEI. CDR3 protein: CASTRDSGSSAEQFF. The CDR3 DNA reads TGTGCCAGCACTCGCGATAGCGGGAGTTCCGCTGAGCAGTTCTTC.

The genes are TRBV5-1 and TRBJ2-2, with 7 bases identical to TRBD2. Germline V gene data show CDR1 as SGHRS and CDR2 as YFSETQ. The V gene end was trimmed by 5 bases and the J gene end by 1 base; junction bases not matched to a gene: 5. This CDR3 has 15 residues. The DNA of the CDR3 is TGCGCCAGCAGGGAGGCTAGCGGGAACACCGGGGAGCTGTTTTTT. Its protein is CASREASGNTGELFF.

The rearrangement uses TRBV5-6 and TRBJ1-1; 7 nucleotides match TRBD1. The junction had 5 bases not matched to a gene; V was cut back by 2 bases and J by 1 base. Germline-derived CDR1 and CDR2 are SGHDT and YYEEEE. This CDR3 comprises 15 residues. The CDR3 DNA reads TGTGCCAGCAGCTTCCAGGACAGGCCGAACACTGAAGCTTTCTTT. Translated, it gives CASSFQDRPNTEAFF.

The table lists this clone with a few counts. The chain links TRBV28 to TRBJ1-1, with no clear D. The CDR3 totals 11 residues. Germline values: CDR1 MDHEN, CDR2 SYDVKM. Trimming left V 0 bases short and J 10 bases short, with 6 bases between. The CDR3 nucleotides read TGTGCCAGCAGTTTATGGGGAGGAGCTTTCTTT. As protein: CASSLWGGAFF.

The rearrangement links TRBV7-9 to TRBJ2-1; TRBD1 might be the D (6 bases). Trimming removed 4 bases at V and 0 bases at J, with 10 bases between. This CDR3 has 15 amino acids. Germline assignment: CDR1 SEHNR and CDR2 FQNEAQ (reference sequence). DNA of the CDR3: TGTGCCAGCAGCTCTGCAGGGGTCTCCTACAATGAGCAGTTCTTC. Protein: CASSSAGVSYNEQFF.

CDR3 in amino acids: CSVVGFNEKLFF. Written as DNA, the CDR3 is TGCAGCGTTGTAGGGTTTAATGAAAAACTGTTTTTT. The V gene is TRBV29-1, the J gene TRBJ1-4; D is unclear. Per germline, CDR1 SQVTM and CDR2 ANQGSEA. The CDR3 has 12 amino acids. Trimming left V 4 bases short and J 4 bases short, with 7 bases between.

This chain connects TRBV5-1 to TRBJ1-1; D is undetermined. The CDR3 loop spans 15 amino acids. Trimming removed 3 bases at V and 4 bases at J, with 16 bases between. Germline lookup yields CDR1 SGHRS and CDR2 YFSETQ. The CDR3 bases are TGCGCCAGCAGCTCTGTGGCTCATCGGCGCACTGAAGCTTTCTTT. Translation: CASSSVAHRRTEAFF.

The J gene is TRBJ2-4, the V gene TRBV28, with D maybe TRBD1 (6 bases). V lost 8 bases to trimming and J lost 3 bases, with 14 bases between them. Germline V CDR1 and CDR2: MDHEN, SYDVKM. This CDR3 is built from 14 residues. The CDR3 coding sequence is TGTGCCAGCCGGGGACCAGGGGACAAAAACATTCAGTACTTC. The encoded protein is CASRGPGDKNIQYF.

The chain couples TRBV6-4 to TRBJ2-6, with no clear D. There are 16 residues in the CDR3. The germline gives CDR1 MRHNA, CDR2 SNTAGT. Trimming stripped 0 bases from V and 1 base from J, with 7 bases between. In nucleotides, the CDR3 is TGTGCCAGCAGTGACTCGTCCGGGTCTGGGGCCAACGTCCTGACTTTC. It is translated as CASSDSSGSGANVLTF.

J is TRBJ2-1 and V is TRBV11-1; 13 bases are a match to TRBD2. Germline V gene data show CDR1 as SGHAT and CDR2 as FQDESV (reference sequence). This CDR3 is built from 17 residues. The V and J ends lost 1 base and 0 bases, in that order; junction bases with no gene match: 0. The CDR3 coding sequence is TGTGCCAGCAGCTTAGGGACTAGCGGGAGCTCCTACAATGAGCAGTTCTTC. Translated, it gives CASSLGTSGSSYNEQFF.

The rearrangement joins TRBV5-1 to TRBJ2-1; 8 bases are a match to TRBD1. There are 14 residues in the CDR3. The V and J ends lost 4 bases and 8 bases, in that order; junction bases with no gene match: 8. Per the germline V gene, CDR1 is SGHRS and CDR2 is YFSETQ. CDR3 bases: TGCGCCAGCAGCAATGGACAGGGTTCGGATGAGCAGTTCTTC. It encodes CASSNGQGSDEQFF.

This clone was found a few times. The chain joins TRBV6-5 to TRBJ1-2; 7 bases line up with TRBD1. J lost 3 bases, V lost 6 bases, and 4 bases had no gene match. The CDR3 has 13 residues. Germline assignment: CDR1 MNHEY and CDR2 SVGAGI. The CDR3, as DNA: TGTGCCAGCAGGCTGACAGGGCACTATGGCTACACCTTC. This sequence encodes CASRLTGHYGYTF.

The chain carries TRBV6-5 and TRBJ1-5; D possibly corresponds to TRBD1 (5 bases). V lost 0 bases and J 10 bases, leaving 16 bases between the germline ends. CDR1 and CDR2 from the germline V gene are MNHEY and SVGAGI. The CDR3 is 15 residues long. This CDR3 is CASSYSSTGADPQHF. In nucleotides, the CDR3 is TGTGCCAGCAGTTACTCGAGTACAGGCGCCGATCCCCAGCATTTT.

A single count supports this clone. The rearrangement joins TRBV4-1 to TRBJ2-1; D call uncertain. The CDR3 length is 15 residues. Germline V gene data show CDR1 as MGHRA and CDR2 as YSYEKL. The V end lost 0 bases, the J end lost 3 bases, and 9 bases lay between the germline ends. The CDR3 nucleotides read TGCGCCAGCAGCCAAGATTATGGGAACTACAATGAGCAGTTCTTC. Protein product: CASSQDYGNYNEQFF.